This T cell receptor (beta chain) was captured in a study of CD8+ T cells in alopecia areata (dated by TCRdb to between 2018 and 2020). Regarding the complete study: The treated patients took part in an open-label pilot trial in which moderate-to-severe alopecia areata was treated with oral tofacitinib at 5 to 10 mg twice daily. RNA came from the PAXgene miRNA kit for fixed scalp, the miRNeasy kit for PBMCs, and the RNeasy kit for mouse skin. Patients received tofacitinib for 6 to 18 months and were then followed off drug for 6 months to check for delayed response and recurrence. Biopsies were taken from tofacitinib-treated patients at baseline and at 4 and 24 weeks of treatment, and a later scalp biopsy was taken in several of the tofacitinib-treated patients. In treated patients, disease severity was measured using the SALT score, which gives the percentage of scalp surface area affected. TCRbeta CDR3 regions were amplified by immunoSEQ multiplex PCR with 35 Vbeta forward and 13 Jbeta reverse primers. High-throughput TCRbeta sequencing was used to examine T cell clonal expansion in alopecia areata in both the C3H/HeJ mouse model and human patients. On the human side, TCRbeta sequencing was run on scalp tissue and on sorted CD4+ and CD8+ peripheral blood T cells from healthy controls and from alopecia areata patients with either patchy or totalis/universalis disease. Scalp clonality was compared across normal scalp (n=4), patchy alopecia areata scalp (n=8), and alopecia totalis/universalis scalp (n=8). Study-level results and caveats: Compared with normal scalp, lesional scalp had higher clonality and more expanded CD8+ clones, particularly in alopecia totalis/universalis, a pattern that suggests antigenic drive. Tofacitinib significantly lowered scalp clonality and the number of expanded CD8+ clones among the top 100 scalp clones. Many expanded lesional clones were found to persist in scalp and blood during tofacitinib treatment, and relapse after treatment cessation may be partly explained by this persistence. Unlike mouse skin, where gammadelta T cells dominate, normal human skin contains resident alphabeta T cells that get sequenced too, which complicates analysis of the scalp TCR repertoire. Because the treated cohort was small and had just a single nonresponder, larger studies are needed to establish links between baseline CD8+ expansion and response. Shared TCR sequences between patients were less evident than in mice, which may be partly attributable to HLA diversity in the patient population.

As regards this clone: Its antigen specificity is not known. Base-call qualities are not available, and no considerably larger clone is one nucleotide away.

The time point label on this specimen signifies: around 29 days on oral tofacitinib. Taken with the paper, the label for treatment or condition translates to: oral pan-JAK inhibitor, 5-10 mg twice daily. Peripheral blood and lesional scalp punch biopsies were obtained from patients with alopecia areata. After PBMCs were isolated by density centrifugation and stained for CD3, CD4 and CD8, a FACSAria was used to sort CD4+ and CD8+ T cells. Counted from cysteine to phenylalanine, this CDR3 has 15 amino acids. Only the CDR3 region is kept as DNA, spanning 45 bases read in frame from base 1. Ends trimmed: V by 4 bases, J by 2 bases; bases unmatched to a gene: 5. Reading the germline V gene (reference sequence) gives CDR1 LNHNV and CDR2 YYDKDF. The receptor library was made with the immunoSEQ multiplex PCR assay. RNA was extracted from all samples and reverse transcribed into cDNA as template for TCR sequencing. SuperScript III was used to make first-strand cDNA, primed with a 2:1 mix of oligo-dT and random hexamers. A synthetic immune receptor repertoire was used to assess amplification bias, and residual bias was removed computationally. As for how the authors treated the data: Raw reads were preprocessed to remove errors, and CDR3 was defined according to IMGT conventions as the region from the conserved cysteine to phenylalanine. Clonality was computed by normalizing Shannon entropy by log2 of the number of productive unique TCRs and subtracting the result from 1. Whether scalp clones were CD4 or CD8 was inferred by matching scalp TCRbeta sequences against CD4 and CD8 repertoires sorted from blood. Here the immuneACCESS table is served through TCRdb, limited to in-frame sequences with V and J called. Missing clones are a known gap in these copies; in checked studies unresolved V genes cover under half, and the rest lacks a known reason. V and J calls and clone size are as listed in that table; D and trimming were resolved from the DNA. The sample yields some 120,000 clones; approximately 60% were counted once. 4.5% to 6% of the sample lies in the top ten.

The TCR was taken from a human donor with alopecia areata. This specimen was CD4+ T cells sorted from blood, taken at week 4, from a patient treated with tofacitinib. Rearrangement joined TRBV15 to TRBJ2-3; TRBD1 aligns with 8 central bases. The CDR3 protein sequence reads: CATSTTTGDTDTQYF. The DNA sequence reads TGTGCCACCAGCACAACGACAGGGGACACAGATACGCAGTATTTT.